The 4 T cell receptor beta chains presented below share a single source sample, sequenced in a study of cytomegalovirus exposure and HLA in healthy donors. PCR was performed using 60 Vbeta and 13 Jbeta primers. The protocol was immunoSEQ multiplex PCR, while the TCRdb copy is restricted to in-frame clones and leaves out a portion. The data hold around 150,000 clones, with about three fifths observed a single time. Sequencing was performed on PBMCs. These receptors originate from a woman aged 60-75 years in good health and CMV-seropositive.

This chain uses TRBV5-1 with TRBJ2-7; maybe TRBD2 (5 bases). The CDR3 spans 13 residues. Germline lookup yields CDR1 SGHRS and CDR2 YFSETQ. The ends were cut back, 0 bases at V and 7 bases at J, with 11 bases in the middle. The CDR3 is CASSLEPGMEQYF. The CDR3 DNA reads TGCGCCAGCAGCTTGGAGCCGGGAATGGAGCAGTACTTC.

This sequence joins TRBV9 and TRBJ2-5; TRBD2 might be the D (5 bases). The CDR3 extends over 14 amino acids. The V end lost 2 bases, the J end lost 2 bases, and 10 bases lay between the germline ends. Germline CDR1 SGDLS, CDR2 YYNGEE. This chain's CDR3 is CASSVPGFQETQYF. CDR3 coding DNA: TGTGCCAGCAGCGTTCCGGGATTTCAAGAGACCCAGTACTTC.

The V gene is TRBV28, the J gene TRBJ1-6; D is perhaps TRBD1 (5 bases). V gave up 5 bases and J gave up 10 bases, with 15 bases separating them. Per the germline V gene, CDR1 is MDHEN and CDR2 is SYDVKM. The length of the CDR3 is 14 residues. The CDR3, as DNA: TGTGCCAGCAGTACATCAGGGTTTTGGTCACCCCTCCACTTT. It is translated as CASSTSGFWSPLHF.

V gene TRBV29-1 combines with J gene TRBJ1-4; 7 bases line up with TRBD1. The CDR3 runs 11 residues. V lost 6 bases, J lost 11 bases, and 6 bases stayed unmatched. Germline assignment: CDR1 SQVTM and CDR2 ANQGSEA. The CDR3 DNA follows: TGCAGCGTGGAAACGACAGGGAAACTGTTTTTT. This translates into CSVETTGKLFF.